This T cell receptor (beta chain) came from a study of blood T cell repertoires in COVID-19 (dated by TCRdb to the early 2020s). Study-level background: Collaborator samples came from the United States, Italy and Spain and covered acute and convalescent phases of COVID-19. The material from the prospective study consisted of cDNA or gDNA derived from T cells, B-cell-depleted T cells, or PBMCs. Deeply sampled blood TCRbeta repertoires from subjects exposed to, actively infected with, or recovered from COVID-19 were included in the dataset. The repertoires were released in a freely available public database intended as a resource for research on the immune response to SARS-CoV-2. Samples came from the ongoing ImmuneRACE study (first 160 participants) plus 1,254 subjects from 6 global collaborators. Sample metadata almost always included a de-identified subject ID, COVID-19 status, age in years and sex. Where available, HLA class I and class II types were obtained from metadata supplied by the sample provider rather than from assay-based typing. Here is what the overall study found, with its caveats: Clinical and demographic metadata were provided uncurated, with the amount varying by source and participant.

The CDR3, cysteine through phenylalanine, is 15 amino acids long. Just the 45-base CDR3 DNA is kept, in frame starting at base 1. From a lookup of the germline V gene (reference sequence), CDR1 and CDR2 are LNHDA and SQIVND. V is pared back by 5 bases and J by 2 bases, with 15 bases lying between the germline termini. TCRbeta CDR3 regions were amplified from genomic DNA by means of the immunoSEQ Assay, a bias-controlled multiplex PCR. Per the source publication's procedure: The number of nucleated cells in each sample was estimated from the amplification of reference gene primers within the assay. To quantify the absolute abundance of each unique TCRbeta CDR3 rearrangement, sequence reads were collapsed and filtered. For each sample, productive Simpson clonality was calculated by taking the square root of Simpson's diversity index across productive rearrangements. This is the immuneACCESS table as TCRdb keeps it, with only in-frame sequences that have V and J called. A part of the clones is gone; compared with another copy, unresolved V genes explain less than half, and the rest is unexplained. The DNA gave D and trimming, while V, J and clone size come from that table. A total of hundreds of thousands of clones appear in this sample, roughly nine tenths of them only once. The top ten clonotypes cover about 3% of the sample.

Enrolling through a virtual design, the prospective study's participants ranged in age from roughly 18 to 100 years and lived across 24 United States geographic areas. Cohort assignment in the prospective study relied on participant-reported clinical history from a screening survey and a study questionnaire. For ImmuneRACE Cohort 3, a participant was defined as recovered based on two consecutive negative NP/OP PCR tests, clearance by a healthcare professional, or resolution of symptoms. In the prospective study, mobile phlebotomists collected whole blood, serum and a nasopharyngeal or oropharyngeal swab from each participant. Over an approximately 2-month period, participants in the prospective study had the option of providing additional blood draws and questionnaires. Before DNA extraction, prospective study blood samples were shipped either frozen or at room temperature. A word on this clone: Its antigen is currently not known. No quality values exist for individual bases; no much larger clone is one base distant.

Sequenced input: PBMCs or T cells enriched from blood (not recorded which). This sequence originates from a woman in her twenties or thirties who had recovered from COVID-19. The chain employs TRBV19 and TRBJ2-5; the D gene assignment is ambiguous. The DNA sequence is given as TGTGCCAGTAGTTTGTCTTCCTGGCAGCAAGAGACCCAGTACTTC. This yields the protein CASSLSSWQQETQYF.